This TCR beta chain derives from a study of cytomegalovirus exposure and HLA in healthy donors. Of note for this clone: Antigen: not known.

Study outcomes and limitations: Earlier results showed most TCR beta V segments being productive about 87% or about 30% of the time. There were 150 to 200 TCR beta chains listed as cytomegalovirus-associated. When a later analysis was performed, an Asian-associated ancestry cluster reportedly had fewer N-insertions than the approximately 680-donor mean.

Primers for the PCR totalled 60 Vbeta and 13 Jbeta. Generated by immunoSEQ multiplex PCR, the TCRdb table keeps only in-frame clones and is missing some. Of roughly 230,000 clones in the sample, 80% to 95% were seen once. Germline CDR1 LNHNV, CDR2 YYDKDF (reference sequence). The CDR3 is made up of 13 amino acids. The ends were cut back, 0 bases at V and 5 bases at J, with 8 bases in the middle. The rearrangement uses TRBV15 and TRBJ2-7; TRBD1 might be the D (5 bases). Sequencing was performed on PBMCs. The TCR sequence derives from a girl aged 2 to 9 in good health and CMV-seronegative. Here the CDR3 DNA reads TGTGCCACCAGCAGAGAACTGGGGCACGAGCAGTACTTC. Translation gives CATSRELGHEQYF.